This TCR beta chain was observed in a study of T-cell memory formation after mild COVID-19. General study findings and limits: CD4/CD8 balance characterized clones contracting day 15 to 85, and CD4+ skew characterized later expanders.

In its sample, this clonotype was seen a few times. Its specificity is not known. TCRdb reanalysed the 5' RACE reads using MiXCR and keeps one entry per CDR3 protein. The table has about 110,000 distinct CDR3 sequences, 18% seen once. Trimming left V 5 bases short and J 6 bases short, with 8 bases between. The germline V gene encodes CDR1 LNHNV and CDR2 YYDKDF (reference sequence). This CDR3 region has 12 residues. The sample comprised PBMCs or a T cell subset sorted from them (not recorded which). The sequence was collected from a man aged 18 to 29 who had mild COVID-19 (a few samples of this study predate the infection). Cell type and time point are not known. J is TRBJ1-5 and V is TRBV15; D gene unclear. CDR3 sequence: CATSRIGQPQHF. The CDR3 bases are TGTGCCACCAGCCGGATCGGTCAGCCCCAGCATTTT.